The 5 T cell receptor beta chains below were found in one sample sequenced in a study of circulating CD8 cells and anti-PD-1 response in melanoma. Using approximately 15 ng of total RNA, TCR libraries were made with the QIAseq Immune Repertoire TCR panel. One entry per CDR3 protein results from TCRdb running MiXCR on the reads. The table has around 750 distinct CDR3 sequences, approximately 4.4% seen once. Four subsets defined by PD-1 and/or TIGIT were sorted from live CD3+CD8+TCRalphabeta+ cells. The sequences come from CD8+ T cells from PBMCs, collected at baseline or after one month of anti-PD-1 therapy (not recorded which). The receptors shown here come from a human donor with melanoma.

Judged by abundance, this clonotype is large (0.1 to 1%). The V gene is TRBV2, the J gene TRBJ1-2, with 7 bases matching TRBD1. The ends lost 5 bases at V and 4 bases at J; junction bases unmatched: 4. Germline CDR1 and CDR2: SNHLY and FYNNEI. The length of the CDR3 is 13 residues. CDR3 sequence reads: CASSPRGFYGYTF. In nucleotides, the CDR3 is TGTGCCAGCAGTCCCAGGGGGTTCTATGGCTACACCTTC.

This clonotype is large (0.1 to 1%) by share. CDR3 nucleotide sequence: TGCGCCAGCAGTCGGGACAGGGGTAGGAACACTGAAGCTTTCTTT. It codes for CASSRDRGRNTEAFF. The rearrangement links TRBV23-1 to TRBJ1-1, with 10 bases matching TRBD1. TRBV23-1 is an ORF; its function is uncertain. Trimming removed 4 bases from V and 1 base from J; junction bases left unmatched: 3. The CDR3 has 15 residues.

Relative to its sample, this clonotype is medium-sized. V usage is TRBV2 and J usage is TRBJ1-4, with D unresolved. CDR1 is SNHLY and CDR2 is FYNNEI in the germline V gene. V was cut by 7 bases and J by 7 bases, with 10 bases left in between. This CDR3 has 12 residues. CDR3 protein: CASKDLFEKLFF. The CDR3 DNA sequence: TGTGCCAGCAAGGACCTATTTGAAAAACTGTTTTTT. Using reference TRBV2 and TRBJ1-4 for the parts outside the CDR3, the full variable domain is EPEVTQTPSHQVTQMGQEVILRCVPISNHLYFYWYRQILGQKVEFLVSFYNNEISEKSEIFDDQFSVERPDGSNFTLKIRSTKLEDSAMYFCASKDLFEKLFFGSGTQLSVL.

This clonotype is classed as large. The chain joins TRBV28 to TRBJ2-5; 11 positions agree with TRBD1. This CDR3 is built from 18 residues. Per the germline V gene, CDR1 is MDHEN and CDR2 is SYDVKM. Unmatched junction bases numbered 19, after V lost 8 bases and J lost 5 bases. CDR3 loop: CASRYRDRGIRRGETQYF. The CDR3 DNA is TGTGCCAGCCGGTACCGGGACAGGGGGATTAGGCGAGGGGAGACCCAGTACTTC.

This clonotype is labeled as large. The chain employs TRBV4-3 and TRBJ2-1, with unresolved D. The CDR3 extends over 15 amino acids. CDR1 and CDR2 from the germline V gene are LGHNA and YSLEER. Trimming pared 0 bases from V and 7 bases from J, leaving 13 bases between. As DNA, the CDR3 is TGCGCCAGCAGCCAAGATCCAACGGGTGGAAATGAGCAGTTCTTC. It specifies CASSQDPTGGNEQFF.